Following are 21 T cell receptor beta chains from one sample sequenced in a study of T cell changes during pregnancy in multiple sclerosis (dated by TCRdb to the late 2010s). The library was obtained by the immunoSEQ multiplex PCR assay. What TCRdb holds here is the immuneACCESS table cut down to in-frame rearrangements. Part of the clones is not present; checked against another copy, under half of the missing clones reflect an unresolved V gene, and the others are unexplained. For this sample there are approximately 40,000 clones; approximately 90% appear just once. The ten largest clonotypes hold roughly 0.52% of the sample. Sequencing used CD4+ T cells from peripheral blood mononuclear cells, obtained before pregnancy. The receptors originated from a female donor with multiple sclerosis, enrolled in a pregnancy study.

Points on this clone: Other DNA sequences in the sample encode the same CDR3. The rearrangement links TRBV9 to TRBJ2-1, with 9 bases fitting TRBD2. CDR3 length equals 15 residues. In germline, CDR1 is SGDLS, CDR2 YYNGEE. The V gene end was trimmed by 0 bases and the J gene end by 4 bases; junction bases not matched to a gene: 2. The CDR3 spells CASSVGSGGYNEQFF. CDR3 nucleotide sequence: TGTGCCAGCAGCGTAGGTAGCGGGGGTTACAATGAGCAGTTCTTC.

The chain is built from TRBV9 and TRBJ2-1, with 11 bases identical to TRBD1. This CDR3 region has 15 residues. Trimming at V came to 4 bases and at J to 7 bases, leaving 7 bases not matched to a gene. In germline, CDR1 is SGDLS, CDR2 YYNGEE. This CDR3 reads CASSYGTGGFNEQFF. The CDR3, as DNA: TGTGCCAGCAGCTACGGGACAGGGGGGTTTAATGAGCAGTTCTTC.

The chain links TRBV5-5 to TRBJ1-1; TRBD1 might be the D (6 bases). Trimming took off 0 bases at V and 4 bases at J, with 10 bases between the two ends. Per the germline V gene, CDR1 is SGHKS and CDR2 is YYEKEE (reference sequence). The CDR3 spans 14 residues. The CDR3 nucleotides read TGTGCCAGCAGCTTGGAGGTCAGGGGCACTGAAGCTTTCTTT. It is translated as CASSLEVRGTEAFF.

Written as DNA, the CDR3 is TGTGCCAGCAGCTCCCGGGATTTCTCCTACAATGAGCAGTTCTTC. The encoded protein is CASSSRDFSYNEQFF. This chain connects TRBV5-4 to TRBJ2-1; D is perhaps TRBD2 (5 bases). This CDR3 comprises 15 residues. Germline values: CDR1 SGHNT, CDR2 YYREEE (reference sequence). Trimming pared 3 bases from V and 0 bases from J, leaving 10 bases between.

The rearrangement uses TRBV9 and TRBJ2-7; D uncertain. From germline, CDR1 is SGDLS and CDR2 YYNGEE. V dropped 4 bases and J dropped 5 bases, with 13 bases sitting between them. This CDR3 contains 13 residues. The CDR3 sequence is CASSRTVTNEQYF. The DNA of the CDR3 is TGTGCCAGCAGCCGAACGGTAACTAACGAGCAGTACTTC.

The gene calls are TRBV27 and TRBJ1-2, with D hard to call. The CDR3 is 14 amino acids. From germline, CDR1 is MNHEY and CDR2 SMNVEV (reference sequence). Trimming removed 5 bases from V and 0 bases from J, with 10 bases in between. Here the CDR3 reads CASSRIQSNYGYTF. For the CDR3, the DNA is TGTGCCAGCAGTAGAATCCAGTCTAACTATGGCTACACCTTC.

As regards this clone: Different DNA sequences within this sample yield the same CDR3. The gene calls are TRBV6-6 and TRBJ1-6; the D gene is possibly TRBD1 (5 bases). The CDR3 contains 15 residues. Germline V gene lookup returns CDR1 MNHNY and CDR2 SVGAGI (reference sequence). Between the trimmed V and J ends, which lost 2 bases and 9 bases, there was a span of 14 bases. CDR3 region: CASSYGARVRSPLHF. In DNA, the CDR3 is TGTGCCAGCAGTTACGGGGCCAGGGTCCGTTCACCCCTCCACTTT.

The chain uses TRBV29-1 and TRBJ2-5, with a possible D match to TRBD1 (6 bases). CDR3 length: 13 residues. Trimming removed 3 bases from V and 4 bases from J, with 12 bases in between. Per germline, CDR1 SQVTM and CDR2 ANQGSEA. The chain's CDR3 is CSVDETGLETQYF. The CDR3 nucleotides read TGCAGCGTTGATGAGACAGGCCTAGAGACCCAGTACTTC.

CDR3 sequence (DNA): TGTGCCTGGAGTGCCTTGAACTATGGCTACACCTTC. Translation gives CAWSALNYGYTF. The chain has TRBV30 and TRBJ1-2; no reliable D call. Trimming cost V 1 base and J 2 bases, with 5 bases left between them. This CDR3 is 12 amino acids long. Per germline, CDR1 GTSNPN and CDR2 SVGIG (reference sequence).

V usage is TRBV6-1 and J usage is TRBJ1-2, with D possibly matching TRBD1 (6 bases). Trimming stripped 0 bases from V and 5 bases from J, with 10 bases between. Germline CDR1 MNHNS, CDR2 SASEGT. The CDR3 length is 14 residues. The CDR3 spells CASSEAPRGYGYTF. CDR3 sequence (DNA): TGTGCCAGCAGTGAAGCGCCCAGGGGATATGGCTACACCTTC.

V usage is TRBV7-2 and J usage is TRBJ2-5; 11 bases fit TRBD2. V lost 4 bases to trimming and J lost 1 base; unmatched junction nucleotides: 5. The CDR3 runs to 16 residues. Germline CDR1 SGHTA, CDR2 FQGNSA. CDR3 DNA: TGTGCCAGCAGCTACCCTAGCGGGGGGCCCCAAGAGACCCAGTACTTC. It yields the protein CASSYPSGGPQETQYF.

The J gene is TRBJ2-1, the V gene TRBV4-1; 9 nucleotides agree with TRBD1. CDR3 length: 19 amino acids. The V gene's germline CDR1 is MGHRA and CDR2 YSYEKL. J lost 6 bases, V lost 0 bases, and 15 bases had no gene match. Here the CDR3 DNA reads TGCGCCAGCAGCCAAGAGAGAGGAAGGGGGACAGGGCCCTCCAATGAGCAGTTCTTC. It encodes CASSQERGRGTGPSNEQFF.

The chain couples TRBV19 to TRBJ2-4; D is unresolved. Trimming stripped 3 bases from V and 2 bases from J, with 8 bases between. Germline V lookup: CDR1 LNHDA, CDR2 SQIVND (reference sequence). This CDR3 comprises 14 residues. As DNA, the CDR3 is TGTGCCAGTAGTATCGGAGATTCCAAAAACATTCAGTACTTC. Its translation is CASSIGDSKNIQYF.

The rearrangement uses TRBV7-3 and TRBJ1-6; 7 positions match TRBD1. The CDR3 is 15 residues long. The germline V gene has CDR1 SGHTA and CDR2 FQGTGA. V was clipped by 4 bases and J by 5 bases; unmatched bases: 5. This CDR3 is CASSSGTANNSPLHF. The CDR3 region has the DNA TGTGCCAGCAGCTCCGGGACAGCTAATAATTCACCCCTCCACTTT. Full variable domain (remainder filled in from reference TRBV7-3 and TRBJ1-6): GAGVSQTPSNKVTEKGKYVELRCDPISGHTALYWYRQSLGQGPEFLIYFQGTGAADDSGLPNDRFFAVRPEGSVSTLKIQRTERGDSAVYLCASSSGTANNSPLHFGNGTRLTVT.

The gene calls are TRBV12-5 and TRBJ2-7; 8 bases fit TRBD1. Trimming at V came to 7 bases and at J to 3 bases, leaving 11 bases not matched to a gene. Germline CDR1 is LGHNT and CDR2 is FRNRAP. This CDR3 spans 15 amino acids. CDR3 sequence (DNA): TGTGCTAGTGTCGACCCCCGTGGACAGGGCTACGAGCAGTACTTC. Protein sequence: CASVDPRGQGYEQYF.

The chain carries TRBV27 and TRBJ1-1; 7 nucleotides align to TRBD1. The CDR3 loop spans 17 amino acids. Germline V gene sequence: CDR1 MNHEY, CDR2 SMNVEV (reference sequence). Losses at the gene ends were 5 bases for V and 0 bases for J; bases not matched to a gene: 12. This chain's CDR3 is CASSPHRGVGVNTEAFF. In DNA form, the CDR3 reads TGTGCCAGCAGTCCCCACAGGGGAGTGGGCGTGAACACTGAAGCTTTCTTT.

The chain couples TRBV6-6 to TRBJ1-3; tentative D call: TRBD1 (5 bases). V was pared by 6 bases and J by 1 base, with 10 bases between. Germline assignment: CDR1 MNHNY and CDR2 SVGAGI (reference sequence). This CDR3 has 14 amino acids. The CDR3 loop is CASRGRLSGNTIYF. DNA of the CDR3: TGTGCCAGCAGGGGGCGGTTATCTGGAAACACCATATATTTT.

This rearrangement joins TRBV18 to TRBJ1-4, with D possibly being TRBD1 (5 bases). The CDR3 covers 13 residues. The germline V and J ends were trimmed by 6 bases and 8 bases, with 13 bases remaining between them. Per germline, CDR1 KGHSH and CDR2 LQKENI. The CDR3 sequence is CASSAGRREKLFF. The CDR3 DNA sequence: TGTGCCAGCTCGGCAGGGAGGAGAGAAAAACTGTTTTTT.

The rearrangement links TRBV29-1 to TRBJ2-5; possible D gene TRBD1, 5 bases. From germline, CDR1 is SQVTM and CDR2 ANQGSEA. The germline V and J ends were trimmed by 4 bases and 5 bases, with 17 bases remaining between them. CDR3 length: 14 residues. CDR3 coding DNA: TGCAGCGTTGGACCAGGGATGATGAGGGAGACCCAGTACTTC. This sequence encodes CSVGPGMMRETQYF. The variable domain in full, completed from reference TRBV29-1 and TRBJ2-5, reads SAVISQKPSRDICQRGTSLTIQCQVDSQVTMMFWYRQQPGQSLTLIATANQGSEATYESGFVIDKFPISRPNLTFSTLTVSNMSPEDSSIYLCSVGPGMMRETQYFGPGTRLLVL.

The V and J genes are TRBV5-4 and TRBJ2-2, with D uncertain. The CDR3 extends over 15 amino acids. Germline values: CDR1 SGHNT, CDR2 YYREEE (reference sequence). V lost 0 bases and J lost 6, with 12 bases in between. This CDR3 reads CASSLESPSAGELFF. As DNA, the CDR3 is TGTGCCAGCAGCTTGGAAAGTCCTTCGGCCGGGGAGCTGTTTTTT. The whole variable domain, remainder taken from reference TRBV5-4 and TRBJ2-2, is ETGVTQSPTHLIKTRGQQVTLRCSSQSGHNTVSWYQQALGQGPQFIFQYYREEENGRGNFPPRFSGLQFPNYSSELNVNALELDDSALYLCASSLESPSAGELFFGEGSRLTVL.

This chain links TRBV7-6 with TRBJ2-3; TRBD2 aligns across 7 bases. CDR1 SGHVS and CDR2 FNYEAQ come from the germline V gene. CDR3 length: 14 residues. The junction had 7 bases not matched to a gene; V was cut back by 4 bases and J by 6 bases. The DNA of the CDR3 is TGTGCCAGCAGCTCAGTCGGGGGAGGGGATACGCAGTATTTT. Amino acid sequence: CASSSVGGGDTQYF.